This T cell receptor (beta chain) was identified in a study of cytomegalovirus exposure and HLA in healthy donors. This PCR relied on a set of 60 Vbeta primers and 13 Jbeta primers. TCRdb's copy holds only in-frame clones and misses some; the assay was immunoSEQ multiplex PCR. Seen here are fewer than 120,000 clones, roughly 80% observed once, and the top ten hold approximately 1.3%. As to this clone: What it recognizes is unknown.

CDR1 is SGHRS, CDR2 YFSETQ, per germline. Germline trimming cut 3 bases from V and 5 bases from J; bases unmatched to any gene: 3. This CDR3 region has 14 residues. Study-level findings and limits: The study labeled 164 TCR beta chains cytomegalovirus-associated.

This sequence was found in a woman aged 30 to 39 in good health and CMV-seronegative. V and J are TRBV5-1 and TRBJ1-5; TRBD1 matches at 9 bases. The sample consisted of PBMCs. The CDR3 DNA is TGCGCCAGCAGCTGGACAGGGGACCATCAGCCCCAGCATTTT. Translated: CASSWTGDHQPQHF.